This T cell receptor beta chain was retrieved from a study of T and B cells in COVID-19 patients. Across the study: Comorbidities linked to unfavorable COVID-19 outcome were present in about 90% of the 20 active-infection patients. Whole-study findings and limits: Clonality of TRB repertoires was high in active COVID-19; recovery brought above-healthy diversity and richness. No sequencing was yet done of CD4+, regulatory or CD8+ subsets, or of SARS-CoV-2-responsive or tetramer+ sorted cells. In COVID-19 patients, T cell receptor beta variable and joining gene use was reportedly strongly skewed.

Each TRB amplification used roughly 230-550 ng of genomic DNA from blood. This clonotype was counted only a few times. Its target is unknown. Multiplex PCR with BIOMED2 TRB-A/B primer pools amplified TRB rearrangements. TCRdb reanalysed the multiplex PCR reads using MiXCR and keeps one entry per CDR3 protein. This table has some 8,400 distinct CDR3 sequences, more than 20% appearing once. V lost 5 bases and J lost 2; bases outside the gene matches: 8. The germline CDR1 and CDR2 sequences are SEHNR and FQNEAQ (reference sequence). The CDR3 has 16 amino acids. The rearrangement joins TRBV7-9 to TRBJ2-5, with 10 bases fitting TRBD2. Sequenced sample: blood. This sequence was found in a human donor who had recovered from COVID-19. CDR3 sequence: CASSPNSGGIQETQYF. CDR3 coding DNA: TGTGCCAGCAGCCCTAATAGCGGGGGGATTCAAGAGACCCAGTACTTC.